This TCR beta chain appears in the sequencing data of a study of cytomegalovirus exposure and HLA in healthy donors. Study-wide points: At a 0.05 false discovery rate, a later analysis found 16,951 TCR beta sequences to be associated with HLA alleles. The number of N-insertions in an Asian-associated ancestry cluster was reportedly below the roughly 620-donor mean in a later analysis. As was reported, the HLA-A and HLA-B alleles of most subjects were accurately predicted from TCR beta sequences.

Every donor was a healthy person donating bone marrow. For this clone: No antigen is known for it.

The V and J ends lost 2 bases and 1 base respectively, with 6 bases between them. CDR3 length: 13 amino acids. Germline V gene lookup returns CDR1 SGHNT and CDR2 YYREEE (reference sequence). The study ran its PCR with 60 Vbeta and 13 Jbeta primers. Sequenced by immunoSEQ multiplex PCR; TCRdb stores in-frame clones only, minus some. This table has about 180,000 clones, around 80% appearing once. The V gene is TRBV5-4, the J gene TRBJ1-1; D is uncertain. Sequenced material: PBMCs. This sequence originates from a woman aged 50 to 60 in good health and CMV-seropositive. CDR3 sequence reads: CASSFDSNTEAFF. CDR3 nucleotides: TGTGCCAGCAGCTTTGACTCGAACACTGAAGCTTTCTTT.